Below are 10 T cell receptor beta chains sequenced from a single sample in a study of T cells expressing NK-cell markers. After re-calling the 5' RACE reads, TCRdb lists one entry per CDR3 protein, DNA absent. The sample shows 500,000 to 700,000 distinct CDR3 sequences, and roughly 3.5% sits with its ten largest clones. Sequenced: blood T cells: a sorted CD56 or NKG2C T cell subset, CD4+ or CD8+ T cells, or bulk PBMC T cells (not recorded which). These receptors were taken from a man between 18 and 35 years old in good health.

This sequence joins TRBV20-1 and TRBJ2-7; TCRdb's D call of TRBD1 is untestable without DNA. The germline CDR1 and CDR2 sequences are DFQATT and SNEGSKA (reference sequence). This CDR3 comprises 15 residues. The chain's CDR3 is CSARDVRWGIYEQYF.

The chain joins TRBV24-1 to TRBJ2-1; checking the TCRdb D call of TRBD1 is not possible without DNA. CDR1 is KGHDR, CDR2 SFDVKD, per germline. The CDR3 covers 15 residues. This CDR3 is CATSDLLTGDNEQFF.

Here the CDR3 reads CSASTSEGEQFF. This sequence joins TRBV20-1 and TRBJ2-1; there is no DNA to check the TCRdb D call of TRBD2. Germline CDR1 and CDR2: DFQATT and SNEGSKA (reference sequence). CDR3 length equals 12 residues.

This chain uses TRBV10-3 with TRBJ2-1; the D call of TRBD1 rests on TCRdb alone, since no DNA is present to check it. This CDR3 comprises 16 residues. The V gene's germline CDR1 is ENHRY and CDR2 SYGVKD. The CDR3 protein is CAISESDGTTANEQFF.

The chain uses TRBV5-6 and TRBJ2-1; the TRBD2 assignment by TCRdb is unverifiable without DNA. The length of the CDR3 is 17 residues. Germline V gives CDR1 SGHDT, CDR2 YYEEEE. CDR3: CASSLEWGLADYNEQFF.

CDR3 residues: CSALYRRSSYNEQFF. The V and J genes are TRBV20-1 and TRBJ2-1; there is no DNA to check the TCRdb D call of TRBD1. Looked up from germline, CDR1 is DFQATT and CDR2 is SNEGSKA (reference sequence). This CDR3 region has 15 residues.

The CDR3 here is CSARVELGKTQYF. The rearrangement joins TRBV20-1 to TRBJ2-5. Germline CDR1 reads DFQATT; CDR2 reads SNEGSKA (reference sequence). CDR3 length: 13 residues.

V usage is TRBV18 and J usage is TRBJ2-1; TCRdb's D call of TRBD2 is untestable without DNA. The germline CDR1 and CDR2 sequences are KGHSH and LQKENI. This CDR3 is 13 amino acids long. CDR3 sequence reads: CASSGTSLNEQFF.

The chain joins TRBV5-1 to TRBJ2-1; TCRdb selects TRBD1, and the lack of DNA leaves this call unchecked. The CDR3 has 15 residues. CDR1 SGHRS and CDR2 YFSETQ come from the germline V gene. CDR3: CASTNAGQTYNEQFF.

J is TRBJ2-1 and V is TRBV12-3 or TRBV12-4. CDR3 length equals 14 residues. CDR3 amino acids: CASSFDARWDEQFF.